The 29 T cell receptor beta chains below come from one sample, sequenced in a study of blood T cell repertoires in COVID-19. The assay was immunoSEQ multiplex PCR, and TCRdb's table has in-frame clones only and misses some. The table includes roughly 53,000 clones, over 70% detected once. Sequencing was done on a sample of peripheral blood. The receptor source for this set is a woman of 80 years or more with COVID-19, enrolled during active disease.

The chain employs TRBV7-6 and TRBJ2-7, with 11 nucleotides matching TRBD1. The junction had 11 bases not matched to a gene; V was cut back by 4 bases and J by 0 bases. Germline CDR1 and CDR2: SGHVS and FNYEAQ. The CDR3 loop spans 18 amino acids. CDR3 loop: CASSSPGQGGSSSYEQYF. CDR3 DNA: TGTGCCAGCAGCTCACCGGGACAGGGGGGATCCTCCTCCTACGAGCAGTACTTC.

This clone was recorded only once. The chain has TRBV6-2 or TRBV6-3 and TRBJ2-3, with TRBD2 matching over 13 bases. The CDR3 consists of 17 residues. Trimming took 4 bases from V and 4 from J; bases not matched to a gene: 8. Germline V gives CDR1 MNHEY, CDR2 SVGEGT. The chain's CDR3 is CASSSETSGRASDTQYF. CDR3 DNA: TGTGCCAGCAGTTCAGAAACTAGCGGGAGGGCCTCAGATACGCAGTATTTT.

The chain uses TRBV5-5 and TRBJ1-1; the D gene is possibly TRBD1 (5 bases). With 4 bases removed from V and 0 bases from J, the gap between germline ends came to 10 bases. CDR3 length: 14 amino acids. Germline values: CDR1 SGHKS, CDR2 YYEKEE (reference sequence). CDR3 sequence reads: CASSVARVNTEAFF. CDR3 coding DNA: TGTGCCAGCAGCGTGGCCAGGGTGAACACTGAAGCTTTCTTT.

J is TRBJ2-7 and V is TRBV27; D is perhaps TRBD2 (6 bases). V shed 1 base and J shed 7 bases, with 17 bases lying between them. The germline V gene has CDR1 MNHEY and CDR2 SMNVEV (reference sequence). The CDR3 loop spans 15 amino acids. CDR3 sequence: CASSLYGGAGGEQYF. The CDR3 DNA reads TGTGCCAGCAGTTTATACGGGGGAGCAGGTGGTGAGCAGTACTTC.

V gene TRBV11-2 combines with J gene TRBJ2-7; no clear D. CDR1 is SGHAT, CDR2 FQNNGV, per germline. Trimming pared 5 bases from V and 3 bases from J, leaving 11 bases between. This CDR3 is built from 13 residues. For the CDR3, the DNA is TGTGCCAGCAGCCTAATTAGAGGCTACGAGCAGTACTTC. This encodes CASSLIRGYEQYF.

V gene TRBV10-3 combines with J gene TRBJ2-7; 10 nucleotides match TRBD2. This CDR3 is built from 15 residues. Germline V gene sequence: CDR1 ENHRY, CDR2 SYGVKD. Germline trimming cut 0 bases from V and 6 bases from J; bases unmatched to any gene: 5. The CDR3 DNA follows: TGTGCCATCAGTGAGTCGAAAGAGCGGGGGGGCGAGCAGTACTTC. Translating gives CAISESKERGGEQYF.

This chain links TRBV4-1 with TRBJ2-3; 10 nucleotides align to TRBD2. V dropped 10 bases and J dropped 1; count of bases not matched to a gene: 11. CDR1 is MGHRA and CDR2 is YSYEKL in the germline V gene. CDR3 length equals 16 residues. The DNA of the CDR3 is TGCGCCATCGTAGCGGGAGGTTACTTGGGCACAGATACGCAGTATTTT. Translated: CAIVAGGYLGTDTQYF.

The J gene is TRBJ2-6, the V gene TRBV11-2; D unclear. The ends were cut back, 5 bases at V and 0 bases at J, with 14 bases in the middle. This CDR3 is 17 amino acids long. Germline CDR1 SGHAT, CDR2 FQNNGV. The DNA of the CDR3 is TGTGCCAGCAGCCCTCAGACATTGAGCTCTGGGGCCAACGTCCTGACTTTC. Amino acid sequence: CASSPQTLSSGANVLTF.

This clone was seen just once. V gene TRBV5-1 combines with J gene TRBJ2-7; TRBD1 agrees at 7 bases. V shed 3 bases, J shed 4 bases, and the junction held 4 bases outside the gene matches. Germline lookup yields CDR1 SGHRS and CDR2 YFSETQ. CDR3 length: 13 amino acids. CDR3 in amino acids: CASSSDRAYEQYF. In DNA, the CDR3 is TGCGCCAGCAGCTCCGACAGGGCTTACGAGCAGTACTTC.

The rearrangement joins TRBV19 to TRBJ2-5; D possibly corresponds to TRBD2 (6 bases). The CDR3 has 15 amino acids. CDR1 is LNHDA, CDR2 SQIVND, per germline (reference sequence). V was cut by 1 base and J by 5 bases, with 14 bases left in between. Here the CDR3 reads CASSIVGGFGETQYF. In DNA, the CDR3 is TGTGCCAGTAGTATAGTCGGGGGTTTCGGGGAGACCCAGTACTTC.

This chain links TRBV6-6 with TRBJ1-1; TRBD1 aligns across 7 bases. Germline trimming cut 2 bases from V and 9 bases from J; bases unmatched to any gene: 6. Germline V CDR1 and CDR2: MNHNY, SVGAGI (reference sequence). This CDR3 has 13 amino acids. Written as DNA, the CDR3 is TGTGCCAGCAGTTACGACAGGGCGTCAAAAGCTTTCTTT. It yields the protein CASSYDRASKAFF.

The chain has TRBV29-1 and TRBJ1-1; 8 bases align to TRBD1. Germline trimming cut 7 bases from V and 2 bases from J; bases unmatched to any gene: 3. CDR1 is SQVTM and CDR2 is ANQGSEA in the germline V gene. The CDR3 consists of 12 residues. This chain's CDR3 is CSADRGNTEAFF. CDR3 DNA: TGCAGCGCCGACAGGGGAAACACTGAAGCTTTCTTT.

V usage is TRBV11-1 and J usage is TRBJ2-1; D is undetermined. In germline, CDR1 is SGHAT, CDR2 FQDESV (reference sequence). Between the trimmed V and J ends, which lost 4 bases and 0 bases, there was a span of 13 bases. The CDR3 loop spans 16 amino acids. The CDR3 region is CASSSGVVRSYNEQFF. As DNA, the CDR3 is TGTGCCAGCAGCTCGGGTGTTGTGCGCTCCTACAATGAGCAGTTCTTC.

J is TRBJ1-5 and V is TRBV6-6, with 7 bases identical to TRBD1. Germline-derived CDR1 and CDR2 are MNHNY and SVGAGI (reference sequence). V dropped 2 bases and J dropped 2; count of bases not matched to a gene: 6. CDR3 length: 16 residues. The chain's CDR3 is CASSYVRTGGNQPQHF. The CDR3 region has the DNA TGTGCCAGCAGTTACGTACGTACAGGGGGCAATCAGCCCCAGCATTTT.

This chain connects TRBV7-2 to TRBJ1-1; D is ambiguous. Germline assignment: CDR1 SGHTA and CDR2 FQGNSA. The CDR3 loop spans 14 amino acids. The ends were cut back, 4 bases at V and 4 bases at J, with 13 bases in the middle. The CDR3 spells CASSSGPRGTEAFF. CDR3 bases: TGTGCCAGCAGCTCCGGCCCTCGGGGCACTGAAGCTTTCTTT.

This clone was counted only a few times. CDR3 region: CASSLGGWNEQFF. CDR3 coding DNA: TGCGCCAGCAGCTTGGGCGGGTGGAATGAGCAGTTCTTC. V usage is TRBV5-1 and J usage is TRBJ2-1; a weak D match, TRBD2 (5 bases). V lost 0 bases to trimming and J lost 7 bases, with 8 bases between them. In germline, CDR1 is SGHRS, CDR2 YFSETQ. The CDR3 runs to 13 residues. Full variable domain (outside the CDR3, taken from reference TRBV5-1 and TRBJ2-1): KAGVTQTPRYLIKTRGQQVTLSCSPISGHRSVSWYQQTPGQGLQFLFEYFSETQRNKGNFPGRFSGRQFSNSRSEMNVSTLELGDSALYLCASSLGGWNEQFFGPGTRLTVL.

The rearrangement uses TRBV24-1 and TRBJ2-3; D remains unclear. CDR3 length: 13 amino acids. Germline CDR1 and CDR2: KGHDR and SFDVKD. The V end lost 4 bases, the J end lost 3 bases, and 7 bases lay between the germline ends. CDR3 loop: CATSDPSTDTQYF. As DNA, the CDR3 is TGTGCCACCAGTGACCCCTCTACAGATACGCAGTATTTT.

J is TRBJ2-3 and V is TRBV7-6; TRBD2 aligns across 7 bases. Per germline, CDR1 SGHVS and CDR2 FNYEAQ. V shed 3 bases, J shed 2 bases, and the junction held 5 bases outside the gene matches. The CDR3 loop spans 15 amino acids. CDR3 in amino acids: CASSFERGYTDTQYF. Here the CDR3 DNA reads TGTGCCAGCAGCTTCGAGCGGGGTTACACAGATACGCAGTATTTT. The entire variable domain, with the rest obtained from reference TRBV7-6 and TRBJ2-3, is as follows: GAGVSQSPRYKVTKRGQDVALRCDPISGHVSLYWYRQALGQGPEFLTYFNYEAQQDKSGLPNDRFSAERPEGSISTLTIQRTEQRDSAMYRCASSFERGYTDTQYFGPGTRLTVL.

The chain joins TRBV25-1 to TRBJ2-7; D uncertain. The CDR3 spans 13 residues. Germline V gene lookup returns CDR1 MGHDK and CDR2 SYGVNS. The ends were cut back, 4 bases at V and 3 bases at J, with 10 bases in the middle. CDR3 nucleotide sequence: TGTGCCAGCAGTGGTAGATATAGCTACGAGCAGTACTTC. This translates into CASSGRYSYEQYF.

The V call is TRBV7-9, the J call TRBJ2-3; D might be TRBD1 (6 bases). The germline gives CDR1 SEHNR, CDR2 FQNEAQ (reference sequence). Trimming removed 5 bases from V and 3 bases from J, with 12 bases in between. The CDR3 has 14 residues. In DNA, the CDR3 is TGTGCCAGCAGCCGAAACGGACAGACAGATACGCAGTATTTT. Protein: CASSRNGQTDTQYF.

The chain has TRBV2 and TRBJ1-2, with a possible D match to TRBD1 (5 bases). Trimming took off 6 bases at V and 8 bases at J, with 19 bases between the two ends. The CDR3 totals 14 residues. Germline-derived CDR1 and CDR2 are SNHLY and FYNNEI. The CDR3: CASSPSGGIKGYTF. CDR3 DNA sequence: TGTGCCAGCAGCCCGTCCGGGGGAATTAAAGGCTACACCTTC.

The chain recombines TRBV19 with TRBJ1-3; D is ambiguous. The length of the CDR3 is 16 residues. Germline CDR1 is LNHDA and CDR2 is SQIVND (reference sequence). V shed 8 bases and J shed 0 bases, with 17 bases lying between them. The CDR3 spells CASRYGGPNSGNTIYF. The CDR3 DNA is TGTGCCAGTCGCTACGGTGGGCCTAACTCTGGAAACACCATATATTTT. The variable domain in full, with the rest retrieved from reference TRBV19 and TRBJ1-3, is DGGITQSPKYLFRKEGQNVTLSCEQNLNHDAMYWYRQDPGQGLRLIYYSQIVNDFQKGDIAEGYSVSREKKESFPLTVTSAQKNPTAFYLCASRYGGPNSGNTIYFGEGSWLTVV.

The J gene is TRBJ1-2, the V gene TRBV12-3 or TRBV12-4; possibly TRBD1 for D (6 bases). V was trimmed by 4 bases and J by 3 bases, leaving 9 bases between them. This CDR3 has 13 residues. The CDR3 DNA is TGTGCCAGCAGTTCACAGGGATACTATGGCTACACCTTC. It yields the protein CASSSQGYYGYTF.

The V call is TRBV10-3, the J call TRBJ1-2; 7 nucleotides line up with TRBD1. J was trimmed by 7 bases and V by 6 bases; bases with no gene match: 5. CDR1 and CDR2 (germline): ENHRY, SYGVKD. CDR3 length equals 12 residues. The chain's CDR3 is CAISAQGVGYTF. Here the CDR3 DNA reads TGTGCCATCAGCGCTCAGGGGGTTGGCTACACCTTC.

The chain has TRBV19 and TRBJ2-3; D gene ambiguous. The ends were cut back, 3 bases at V and 2 bases at J, with 15 bases in the middle. The germline V gene has CDR1 LNHDA and CDR2 SQIVND (reference sequence). This CDR3 has 16 residues. The CDR3 DNA reads TGTGCCAGTAGTATCAGAGCGCCGGTAACCACAGATACGCAGTATTTT. Protein: CASSIRAPVTTDTQYF.

V is TRBV29-1 and J is TRBJ1-5, with 8 bases that match TRBD1. The V segment lost 4 bases and the J segment 6 bases; nucleotides outside the gene matches: 8. The CDR3 covers 14 residues. Germline lookup yields CDR1 SQVTM and CDR2 ANQGSEA. The CDR3 region has the DNA TGCAGCGTTGCTTCAGGGGGCTTGAGTCAGCCCCAGCATTTT. Translated: CSVASGGLSQPQHF.

Only a few counts were recorded for this clone. This chain joins TRBV19 and TRBJ2-7, with 10 bases aligning to TRBD2. After removal of 5 bases from V and 2 bases from J, the junction contained 3 bases not matched to a gene. There are 14 residues in the CDR3. Germline CDR1 is LNHDA and CDR2 is SQIVND (reference sequence). CDR3 DNA: TGTGCCAGTAGTTCGCTAGCGGGGGCCTACGAGCAGTACTTC. It translates to CASSSLAGAYEQYF.

The genes are TRBV2 and TRBJ2-1; 11 bases map to TRBD1. The trim removed 8 bases at V and 6 bases at J, leaving 6 bases unmatched. The CDR3 spans 14 residues. Germline-derived CDR1 and CDR2 are SNHLY and FYNNEI. The CDR3 DNA reads TGTGCCAGCGGTCGGGGACAGGGGGTCAATGAGCAGTTCTTC. As protein: CASGRGQGVNEQFF.

This clone was found once. The genes are TRBV5-1 and TRBJ1-4; D might be TRBD1 (5 bases). Trimming shortened V by 3 bases and J by 8 bases, and 20 bases separated the two germline ends. CDR1 is SGHRS, CDR2 YFSETQ, per germline. The CDR3 consists of 16 residues. The CDR3: CASSWGVGGRWEKLFF. CDR3 sequence (DNA): TGCGCCAGCAGCTGGGGGGTTGGCGGCAGGTGGGAAAAACTGTTTTTT.